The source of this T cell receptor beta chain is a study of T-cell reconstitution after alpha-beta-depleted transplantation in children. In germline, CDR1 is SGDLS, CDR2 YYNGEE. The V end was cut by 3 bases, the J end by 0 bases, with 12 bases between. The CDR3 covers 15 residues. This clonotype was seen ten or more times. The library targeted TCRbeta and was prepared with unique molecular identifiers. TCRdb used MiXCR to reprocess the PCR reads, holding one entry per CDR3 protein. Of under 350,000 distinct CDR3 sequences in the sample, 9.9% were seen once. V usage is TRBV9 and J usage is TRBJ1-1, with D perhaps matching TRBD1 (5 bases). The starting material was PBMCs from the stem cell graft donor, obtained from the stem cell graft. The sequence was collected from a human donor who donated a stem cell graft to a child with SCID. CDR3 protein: CASSGQGGMNTEAFF. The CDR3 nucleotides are TGTGCCAGCAGCGGGCAGGGAGGTATGAACACTGAAGCTTTCTTT. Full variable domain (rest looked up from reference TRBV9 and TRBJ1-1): DSGVTQTPKHLITATGQRVTLRCSPRSGDLSVYWYQQSLDQGLQFLIQYYNGEERAKGNILERFSAQQFPDLHSELNLSSLELGDSALYFCASSGQGGMNTEAFFGQGTRLTVV.